Shown below are 5 T cell receptor beta chains from a single sample sequenced in a study of blood T cell repertoires in COVID-19 (TCRdb year 2020). Libraries were constructed by the immunoSEQ multiplex PCR assay. TCRdb re-hosts the immuneACCESS table, in-frame sequences only. Its copies lack some clones; in the studies checked, an unresolved V gene accounts for under half of them, and the cause for the rest is not known. A total of about 170,000 clones appear in this sample, 86% of them only once. The ten most abundant clones make up 2.5% to 4% of the sample. Sequencing used peripheral blood. The receptor source for this set is a man aged 70 or older with acute or convalescent COVID-19.

This chain connects TRBV11-2 to TRBJ2-7; D gene unclear. V was pared by 5 bases and J by 0 bases, with 14 bases between. The V gene's germline CDR1 is SGHAT and CDR2 FQNNGV. The CDR3 extends over 15 amino acids. The CDR3 spells CASSRLDSLSYEQYF. CDR3 nucleotides: TGTGCCAGCAGCCGTTTAGACTCTCTCTCCTACGAGCAGTACTTC. The full variable domain, with the rest looked up from reference TRBV11-2 and TRBJ2-7, is EAGVAQSPRYKIIEKRQSVAFWCNPISGHATLYWYQQILGQGPKLLIQFQNNGVVDDSQLPKDRFSAERLKGVDSTLKIQPAKLEDSAVYLCASSRLDSLSYEQYFGPGTRLTVT.

The genes are TRBV18 and TRBJ2-7, with 9 bases lining up with TRBD1. CDR3 length equals 16 residues. The germline V gene encodes CDR1 KGHSH and CDR2 LQKENI. V was clipped by 2 bases and J by 5 bases; unmatched bases: 10. Here the CDR3 reads CASSPTGGAGLNEQYF. CDR3 DNA: TGTGCCAGCTCACCAACAGGGGGCGCGGGTCTAAACGAGCAGTACTTC.

The V call is TRBV5-4, the J call TRBJ1-2, with TRBD1 matching 11 bases. Germline V lookup: CDR1 SGHNT, CDR2 YYREEE (reference sequence). CDR3 size: 14 residues. The junction had 4 bases not matched to a gene; V was cut back by 4 bases and J by 5 bases. As DNA, the CDR3 is TGTGCCAGCAGCGAAGGACAGGGGGCATATGGCTACACCTTC. This sequence encodes CASSEGQGAYGYTF. The variable domain in full, completed from reference TRBV5-4 and TRBJ1-2, reads ETGVTQSPTHLIKTRGQQVTLRCSSQSGHNTVSWYQQALGQGPQFIFQYYREEENGRGNFPPRFSGLQFPNYSSELNVNALELDDSALYLCASSEGQGAYGYTFGSGTRLTVV.

This chain links TRBV7-9 with TRBJ1-2; D perhaps matches TRBD1 (5 bases). The CDR3 runs 15 residues. In germline, CDR1 is SEHNR, CDR2 FQNEAQ (reference sequence). Trimming removed 4 bases at V and 2 bases at J, with 14 bases between. DNA for the CDR3: TGTGCCAGCAGCTGGGGCCTGGGAAGAAACTATGGCTACACCTTC. Translation gives CASSWGLGRNYGYTF.

The chain carries TRBV5-6 and TRBJ1-4, with D tentatively TRBD1 (6 bases). Germline lookup yields CDR1 SGHDT and CDR2 YYEEEE. V lost 2 bases, J lost 0 bases, and 14 bases lay in between. CDR3 length equals 17 residues. The CDR3 sequence: CASSFSTGRATNEKLFF. In DNA form, the CDR3 reads TGTGCCAGCAGCTTCTCTACAGGGAGGGCAACTAATGAAAAACTGTTTTTT.